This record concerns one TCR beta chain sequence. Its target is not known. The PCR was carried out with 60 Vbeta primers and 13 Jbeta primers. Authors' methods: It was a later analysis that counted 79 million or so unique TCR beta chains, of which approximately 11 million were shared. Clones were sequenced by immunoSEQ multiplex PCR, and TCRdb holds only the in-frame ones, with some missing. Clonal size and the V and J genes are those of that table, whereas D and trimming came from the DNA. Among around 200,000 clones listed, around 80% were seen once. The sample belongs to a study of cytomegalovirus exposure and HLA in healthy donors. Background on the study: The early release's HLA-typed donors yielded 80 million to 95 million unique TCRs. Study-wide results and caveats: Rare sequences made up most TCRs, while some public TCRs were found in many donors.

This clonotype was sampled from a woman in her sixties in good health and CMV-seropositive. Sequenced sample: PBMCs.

This chain's CDR3 is CASRRGSYEQYF. CDR3 nucleotides: TGTGCCAGCAGGCGGGGCTCCTACGAGCAGTACTTC. This chain joins TRBV6-5 and TRBJ2-7; D possibly corresponds to TRBD2 (6 bases). Trimming left V 6 bases short and J 0 bases short, with 6 bases between. The length of the CDR3 is 12 residues. Germline V CDR1 and CDR2: MNHEY, SVGAGI.